A selection of T cell receptor beta chains follows, all from one sample in a study of T-cell memory formation after mild COVID-19. TCRdb re-analysed the 5' RACE reads in MiXCR, keeping a single row per CDR3 protein. This repertoire shows about 470,000 distinct CDR3 sequences, about 18% found once; its top ten account for around 12%. Sequencing used PBMCs or a T cell subset sorted from them (not recorded which). The receptors were sampled from an adult woman who had mild COVID-19 (a few samples of this study predate the infection). Cell type and time point are not known. Both conserved end residues are part of each CDR3. Each record gives: J gene, V gene, D gene, clone size, CDR3 DNA, CDR3 protein. A D gene is named only where the DNA matches it firmly. Not every row has a clone size; where given, it reads once, few, many or a size class.

j_gene: TRBJ2-7
v_gene: TRBV12-3/TRBV12-4
d_gene: .
abundance: few
CDR3nt: TGTGCCAGCAGCCCCGGGGGCGGGAGAGGGACGCGGGACGAGCAGTACTTC
CDR3aa: CASSPGGGRGTRDEQYF

j_gene: TRBJ2-1
v_gene: TRBV15
d_gene: TRBD2
abundance: .
CDR3nt: TGTGCCACCAGCAGCAGGACTAGACCCTACAATGAGCAGTTCTTC
CDR3aa: CATSSRTRPYNEQFF

j_gene: TRBJ1-2
v_gene: TRBV20-1
d_gene: .
abundance: .
CDR3nt: TGCAGTGCTAGAGAGTGGGGACATGGCTACACCTTC
CDR3aa: CSAREWGHGYTF

j_gene: TRBJ2-7
v_gene: TRBV20-1
d_gene: .
abundance: .
CDR3nt: TGCAGTGTCACCCCGCGTGGGTACGAGCAGTACTTC
CDR3aa: CSVTPRGYEQYF

j_gene: TRBJ1-5
v_gene: TRBV19
d_gene: .
abundance: once
CDR3nt: TGTGCCAGTAGTATAGGGCGGAATCAGCCCCAGCATTTT
CDR3aa: CASSIGRNQPQHF

j_gene: TRBJ2-5
v_gene: TRBV12-3/TRBV12-4
d_gene: .
abundance: .
CDR3nt: TGTGCCAGCGTCATAAGGGGAGCCCAAGAGACCCAGTACTTC
CDR3aa: CASVIRGAQETQYF

j_gene: TRBJ1-1
v_gene: TRBV28
d_gene: .
abundance: .
CDR3nt: TGTGCCAGCAGGAAGCCCGATAACACTGAAGCTTTCTTT
CDR3aa: CASRKPDNTEAFF

j_gene: TRBJ2-1
v_gene: TRBV7-2
d_gene: TRBD2
abundance: many
CDR3nt: TGTGCCAGCAGCTTAGATCGGACTAGCGGTAATGAGCAGTTCTTC
CDR3aa: CASSLDRTSGNEQFF

j_gene: TRBJ2-7
v_gene: TRBV12-3/TRBV12-4
d_gene: TRBD2
abundance: few
CDR3nt: TGTGCCAGCAGACTAGCGGGCCCGCGTTACGAGCAGTACTTC
CDR3aa: CASRLAGPRYEQYF

j_gene: TRBJ2-7
v_gene: TRBV6-2/TRBV6-3
d_gene: TRBD2
abundance: .
CDR3nt: TGTGCCAGCAGTTACTCGGAAGCGGGAGGCTACTACGAGCAGTACTTC
CDR3aa: CASSYSEAGGYYEQYF

j_gene: TRBJ2-7
v_gene: TRBV6-2/TRBV6-3
d_gene: TRBD1
abundance: few
CDR3nt: TGTGCCAGCAGGGTCACCGGGACAGGCTCCTACGAGCAGTACTTC
CDR3aa: CASRVTGTGSYEQYF

j_gene: TRBJ1-2
v_gene: TRBV5-1
d_gene: .
abundance: .
CDR3nt: TGCGCCAGCAGCCCCGGTGGACCTGAAGGCTACACCTTC
CDR3aa: CASSPGGPEGYTF

j_gene: TRBJ2-1
v_gene: TRBV24-1
d_gene: .
abundance: .
CDR3nt: TGTGCCACCAGTGGAAGGGAGACTATCTACGATGAGCAGTTCTTC
CDR3aa: CATSGRETIYDEQFF

j_gene: TRBJ1-1
v_gene: TRBV5-1
d_gene: .
abundance: .
CDR3nt: TGCGCCAGCAGCTTGGTGGTAAACAGCGAGTGGACTGAAGCTTTCTTT
CDR3aa: CASSLVVNSEWTEAFF

j_gene: TRBJ2-7
v_gene: TRBV4-1
d_gene: .
abundance: few
CDR3nt: TGCGCCAGCAGCCAGGCTACAGGGTCCGACTCCTACGAGCAGTACTTC
CDR3aa: CASSQATGSDSYEQYF

j_gene: TRBJ1-4
v_gene: TRBV4-2
d_gene: .
abundance: few
CDR3nt: TGTGCCAGCAGCCAAGTCCTTCACGACGAAAAACTGTTTTTT
CDR3aa: CASSQVLHDEKLFF

j_gene: TRBJ2-3
v_gene: TRBV5-1
d_gene: .
abundance: many
CDR3nt: TGCGCCAGCAGCTTGACAGTGGGCACAGATACGCAGTATTTT
CDR3aa: CASSLTVGTDTQYF

j_gene: TRBJ1-1
v_gene: TRBV12-3/TRBV12-4
d_gene: .
abundance: .
CDR3nt: TGTGCCAGCAGTCGCCGTCGGGTGATGAACACTGAAGCTTTCTTT
CDR3aa: CASSRRRVMNTEAFF

j_gene: TRBJ2-6
v_gene: TRBV29-1
d_gene: .
abundance: .
CDR3nt: TGCAGCGTTGAAGATCGGATCTCTGGGGCCAACGTCCTGACTTTC
CDR3aa: CSVEDRISGANVLTF

j_gene: TRBJ2-7
v_gene: TRBV12-3/TRBV12-4
d_gene: .
abundance: many
CDR3nt: TGTGCCAGCAGTTTTGCAGGCGAGCAGTACTTC
CDR3aa: CASSFAGEQYF

j_gene: TRBJ1-4
v_gene: TRBV2
d_gene: .
abundance: few
CDR3nt: TGTGCCAGCAGTGAACGGGGGCGCGAAAAACTGTTTTTT
CDR3aa: CASSERGREKLFF

j_gene: TRBJ2-7
v_gene: TRBV5-1
d_gene: .
abundance: .
CDR3nt: TGCGCCAGCAGCTTTGGTAGGGGTTCCTACGAGCAGTACTTC
CDR3aa: CASSFGRGSYEQYF

j_gene: TRBJ2-7
v_gene: TRBV21-1
d_gene: .
abundance: many
CDR3nt: TGTGCCAGCAGCTCCTCCGGGGGCAGGTGGATTGGGCAGTACTTC
CDR3aa: CASSSSGGRWIGQYF

j_gene: TRBJ2-1
v_gene: TRBV6-5
d_gene: .
abundance: few
CDR3nt: TGTGCCAGCAGTTACTCAGGGGGGCCCTCCAATGAGCAGTTCTTC
CDR3aa: CASSYSGGPSNEQFF

j_gene: TRBJ1-3
v_gene: TRBV2
d_gene: .
abundance: .
CDR3nt: TGTGCCAGCAGTTCCAGCGGCTCCTCTGGAAACACCATATATTTT
CDR3aa: CASSSSGSSGNTIYF

j_gene: TRBJ2-7
v_gene: TRBV3-1
d_gene: TRBD1
abundance: few
CDR3nt: TGTGCCAGCAGGGACAGGGTCGAGCAGTACTTC
CDR3aa: CASRDRVEQYF

j_gene: TRBJ1-5
v_gene: TRBV7-7
d_gene: .
abundance: .
CDR3nt: TGTGCCAGCAGCTTAGTTCTTGAGAAGCTGAGACAGGCGGGCAATCAGCCCCAGCATTTT
CDR3aa: CASSLVLEKLRQAGNQPQHF

j_gene: TRBJ2-1
v_gene: TRBV7-9
d_gene: .
abundance: few
CDR3nt: TGTGCCAGCAGCTTCCTGGAGGGCAATGAGCAGTTCTTC
CDR3aa: CASSFLEGNEQFF

j_gene: TRBJ2-2
v_gene: TRBV12-3/TRBV12-4
d_gene: TRBD1
abundance: .
CDR3nt: TGTGCCAGCAGTCGGGCAAGGGGGCGCGACGGGGAGCTGTTTTTT
CDR3aa: CASSRARGRDGELFF

j_gene: TRBJ1-1
v_gene: TRBV4-1
d_gene: TRBD1
abundance: .
CDR3nt: TGCGCCAGCAGCCAGCCGGCCAGGGGGCGCGACGCTGAAGCTTTCTTT
CDR3aa: CASSQPARGRDAEAFF

j_gene: TRBJ1-1
v_gene: TRBV11-2
d_gene: .
abundance: many
CDR3nt: TGTGCCAGCAGCTTAGGTCAGGGGAGTACTGAAGCTTTCTTT
CDR3aa: CASSLGQGSTEAFF